These T cell receptor beta chains were read from a single sample in a study of regulatory T cells in long-lasting Graves disease. TCRdb reprocessed the multiplex PCR reads via MiXCR and lists one record per CDR3 protein. The sample records 350,000 to 500,000 distinct CDR3 sequences, about 21% being singletons. The input for sequencing was peripheral blood mononuclear cells (PBMCs), taken when the disease was refractory, from a patient treated with antithyroid drugs. Receptor source: a female donor with Graves disease. Both conserved end residues are part of each CDR3. The D gene is left open where the match is weak. A row's size may be missing; if present it is once, few, many or a size class.

TRBV12-3/TRBV12-4	many	-	TRBJ2-4	TGTGCCAGCAGGGACAGTCTTTCAGCCAAAAACATTCAGTACTTC	CASRDSLSAKNIQYF
TRBV7-9	many	TRBD2	TRBJ2-7	TGTGCCAGCAGCCCACCCCTAGCGGGAGAGACCTACGAGCAGTACTTC	CASSPPLAGETYEQYF
TRBV20-1	-	TRBD1	TRBJ2-5	TGCAGTGCTAGGGGGCCAGGGGGCTTCCAAGAGACCCAGTACTTC	CSARGPGGFQETQYF
TRBV12-3/TRBV12-4	many	TRBD1	TRBJ1-1	TGTGCCAGCAACCGGGACAGGGCTTCTGAAGCTTTCTTT	CASNRDRASEAFF
TRBV5-6	-	-	TRBJ2-5	TGTGCCAGCAGTCACACCTCGGGGGGCGGGATGGTGACGGAGACCCAGTACTTC	CASSHTSGGGMVTETQYF
TRBV20-1	-	-	TRBJ2-3	TGCAGTGCTAGTCTATGGACTAGCACAGATACGCAGTATTTT	CSASLWTSTDTQYF
TRBV28	-	-	TRBJ2-1	TGTGCCAGCAGCCCCGCAGGGGCGCGGAATGAGCAGTTCTTC	CASSPAGARNEQFF
TRBV14	-	-	TRBJ2-1	TGTGCCAGCAGCCAAGGGGAGGCGATTGAGCAGTTCTTC	CASSQGEAIEQFF
TRBV12-3/TRBV12-4	-	TRBD2	TRBJ2-1	TGTGCCAGCAGTTCGACTAGCGGGAGGCGAGGCTCCTACAATGAGCAGTTCTTC	CASSSTSGRRGSYNEQFF
TRBV5-6	-	-	TRBJ2-7	TGTGCCAGCAGCTCCCTCAACAGCTACGAGCAGTACTTC	CASSSLNSYEQYF
TRBV20-1	few	-	TRBJ2-7	TGCAGTGGGGCGGACAGACCCTACGAGCAGTACTTC	CSGADRPYEQYF